This is a list of T cell receptor beta chains from one sample in a study of early T cells in non-severe SARS-CoV-2 infection. One entry per CDR3 protein, called by TCRdb with MiXCR from the 5' RACE reads. In the table there are around 61,000 distinct CDR3 sequences, approximately 12% of which are singletons. The sample consisted of whole blood. These receptors were taken from an adult who was a healthcare worker with PCR-confirmed SARS-CoV-2 infection or an uninfected control (not recorded which). The CDR3 runs from the conserved cysteine through the conserved F or W. The D gene is left open where the match is weak. Clone size is given for some rows only: seen once, a few or many times, or a class if the clone is expanded.

TRBV3-1,TRBJ2-3,-,many,TGTGCCAGCAGCCAAGTCCCTGGGGGGGATACGCAGTATTTT,CASSQVPGGDTQYF
TRBV10-1,TRBJ2-1,-,few,TGCGCCAGCAGTGGTAAGGCCAATGAGCAGTTCTTC,CASSGKANEQFF
TRBV21-1,TRBJ2-2,-,few,TGTGCCAGCAGCAAATCGGACTGGGATACCGGGGAGCTGTTTTTT,CASSKSDWDTGELFF
TRBV7-6,TRBJ1-1,-,few,TGTGCCAGCAGCCCCTACGCGAACACTGAAGCTTTCTTT,CASSPYANTEAFF
TRBV24-1,TRBJ2-1,TRBD1,-,TGTGCCACCAGTGATTTGCAACCCGAGGCAGGGGGAGCCTACAATGAGCAGTTCTTC,CATSDLQPEAGGAYNEQFF
TRBV19,TRBJ2-7,TRBD2,many,TGTGCCAGTAGCCGGACTAGCGGGGGCCCTTACGAGCAGTACTTC,CASSRTSGGPYEQYF
TRBV7-9,TRBJ2-1,-,few,TGTGCCAGCAGCTTACCCCTGGCAGAGCAGTTCTTC,CASSLPLAEQFF
TRBV9,TRBJ2-5,-,few,TGTGCCAGCAGCGTAGGACAGAGTCAAGAGACCCAGTACTTC,CASSVGQSQETQYF
TRBV11-3,TRBJ1-1,-,-,TGTGCCAGCAGCTCGGTCGGGAATGAAGCTTTCTTT,CASSSVGNEAFF
TRBV20-1,TRBJ2-7,-,many,TGCAGTGCTAGAGATAGTTGGCGGCACATCGGTGGGTACGAGCAGTACTTC,CSARDSWRHIGGYEQYF
TRBV7-9,TRBJ1-4,-,-,TGTGCCAGCAGTAAAGGGACAACTAATGAAAAACTGTTTTTT,CASSKGTTNEKLFF
TRBV20-1,TRBJ2-7,TRBD2,-,TGCAGTGCTAGAATGGGGGGACTAGCGGGGACCTACGAGCAGTACTTC,CSARMGGLAGTYEQYF
TRBV24-1,TRBJ1-1,-,few,TGTGCCACCAGTGATTTGAACAGGGAAGCTTTCTTT,CATSDLNREAFF
TRBV19,TRBJ1-2,-,many,TGTGCCAGCGGTAGGGATGGCTACACCTTC,CASGRDGYTF
TRBV10-3,TRBJ2-2,-,once,TGTGCCATCAGTGCCCGGGGGCGAGGGGCGAACACCGGGGAGCTGTTTTTT,CAISARGRGANTGELFF
TRBV9,TRBJ2-7,-,many,TGTGCCAGCAGCCCCGGGGTAGCTAGCTCCTACGAGCAGTACTTC,CASSPGVASSYEQYF
TRBV6-5,TRBJ1-2,TRBD1,-,TGTGCCAGCACTACTGGGGGACAGGGAAACGGTGGCTACACCTTC,CASTTGGQGNGGYTF
TRBV7-2,TRBJ2-7,-,many,TGTGCCAGCAGCCCGATGAGTGAGCAGTACTTC,CASSPMSEQYF
TRBV29-1,TRBJ1-2,TRBD1,many,TGCAGCGTAGGACAGGACTATGGCTACACCTTC,CSVGQDYGYTF
TRBV28,TRBJ1-2,-,-,TGTGCCAGCAGTACAGGGTTAAGAGGCTACACCTTC,CASSTGLRGYTF
TRBV29-1,TRBJ2-7,-,-,TGCAGCGTACTCGTTACAGAACTCTACGAGCAGTACTTC,CSVLVTELYEQYF
TRBV30,TRBJ2-7,TRBD2,many,TGTGCCTGGAGTGTGGGGACTAGCTCTACGGAGCAGTACTTC,CAWSVGTSSTEQYF
TRBV4-1,TRBJ2-3,-,few,TGCGCCAGCAGCCAAGGAAGGGGTGGCACAGATACGCAGTATTTT,CASSQGRGGTDTQYF
TRBV5-1,TRBJ1-1,-,many,TGCGCCAGCAGCTTTGGGGGAGGCACTGAAGCTTTCTTT,CASSFGGGTEAFF
TRBV19,TRBJ1-5,-,many,TGTGCCAGTAGTATTAATTGGGGCGGCTACTATAGCAATCAGCCCCAGCATTTT,CASSINWGGYYSNQPQHF
TRBV6-1,TRBJ1-6,-,many,TGTGCCAGCAGTGGGCAGAGGGGAAAATTTTCACCCCTCCACTTT,CASSGQRGKFSPLHF
TRBV19,TRBJ2-6,TRBD1,few,TGTGCCAGTAGCGCAGGGGGTCCGACCCGTTCTGGGGCCAACGTCCTGACTTTC,CASSAGGPTRSGANVLTF
TRBV18,TRBJ1-6,-,many,TGTGCCACCAGACCGGGACAACATAATTCACCCCTCCACTTT,CATRPGQHNSPLHF
TRBV9,TRBJ1-2,-,few,TGTGCCAGCAGCGTAGCTTCGCGCTATGGCTACACCTTC,CASSVASRYGYTF
TRBV15,TRBJ2-3,-,-,TGTGCCACCAGCAGAGCGATTGTAAGAACAGATACGCAGTATTTT,CATSRAIVRTDTQYF
TRBV28,TRBJ1-2,-,many,TGTGCCAGCAGTCCCCCAGGGACGTACCAAAACTATGGCTACACCTTC,CASSPPGTYQNYGYTF
TRBV12-3/TRBV12-4,TRBJ2-3,TRBD2,few,TGTGCCAGCAGCCTCGGGACTACAACAGATACGCAGTATTTT,CASSLGTTTDTQYF